The rows below give T cell receptor beta chains drawn from one sample of a study of T cells in Graves' hyperthyroidism and ophthalmopathy. TCRdb independently ran MiXCR on the multiplex PCR reads; one entry per CDR3 protein. The sample holds some 600,000 distinct CDR3 sequences, around 13% seen once. Sequences were obtained from blood. These receptors originate from a woman in her twenties or thirties with Graves' hyperthyroidism that later progressed to Graves' ophthalmopathy. The CDR3 runs from the conserved cysteine through the conserved F or W. The D gene is left open where the match is weak. The listing skips clone size in some rows; elsewhere it reads once, few, many or a size class.

J gene: TRBJ1-5; clone size: .; V gene: TRBV6-5; D gene: .; CDR3 DNA: TGTGCCAGCAGTTATATCGGACAGAGTAGGAATCGGCCCCAGCATTTT; CDR3 protein: CASSYIGQSRNRPQHF
J gene: TRBJ2-2; clone size: many; V gene: TRBV6-1; D gene: .; CDR3 DNA: TGTGCCAGCGTGAGAATGGTTTCCGGGACCGGGGAGCTGTTTTTT; CDR3 protein: CASVRMVSGTGELFF
J gene: TRBJ1-5; clone size: many; V gene: TRBV12-3/TRBV12-4; D gene: .; CDR3 DNA: TGTGCCAGCAGTTTGGGAGACGTGGGCGCCCAGCATTTT; CDR3 protein: CASSLGDVGAQHF
J gene: TRBJ1-1; clone size: many; V gene: TRBV30; D gene: .; CDR3 DNA: TGTGCCTGGAGCCATAGTGCCGACCGTGAAGCTTTCTTT; CDR3 protein: CAWSHSADREAFF
J gene: TRBJ2-3; clone size: many; V gene: TRBV5-1; D gene: TRBD2; CDR3 DNA: TGCGCCAGCAGCACCTTAGCGGGAGTGCCAAACACAGATACGCAGTATTTT; CDR3 protein: CASSTLAGVPNTDTQYF
J gene: TRBJ2-3; clone size: many; V gene: TRBV6-1; D gene: TRBD2; CDR3 DNA: TGTGCCAGCCTTAGCGGGATCACAGATACGCAGTATTTT; CDR3 protein: CASLSGITDTQYF
J gene: TRBJ2-7; clone size: .; V gene: TRBV3-1; D gene: .; CDR3 DNA: TGTGCCAGCAGCCAGCTAGGAAATTTCAACGAGCAGTACTTC; CDR3 protein: CASSQLGNFNEQYF
J gene: TRBJ1-1; clone size: many; V gene: TRBV27; D gene: .; CDR3 DNA: TGTGCCAGCAGCTTATTAGGTGGGAACACTGAAGCTTTCTTT; CDR3 protein: CASSLLGGNTEAFF
J gene: TRBJ2-3; clone size: many; V gene: TRBV7-8; D gene: TRBD2; CDR3 DNA: TGTGCCAGCAGCTTAGACGATCCGGGACTAGCGGGAGGGACAGATACGCAGTATTTT; CDR3 protein: CASSLDDPGLAGGTDTQYF
J gene: TRBJ2-1; clone size: many; V gene: TRBV11-2; D gene: .; CDR3 DNA: TGTGCCAGCAGCTTAGGATTTTGGGGGGAGAGCTCCTACAATGAGCAGTTCTTC; CDR3 protein: CASSLGFWGESSYNEQFF
J gene: TRBJ2-7; clone size: .; V gene: TRBV19; D gene: .; CDR3 DNA: TGTGCCAGTAGTATAGCCAGGGGTACCTACGAGCAGTACTTC; CDR3 protein: CASSIARGTYEQYF
J gene: TRBJ2-1; clone size: .; V gene: TRBV25-1; D gene: TRBD2; CDR3 DNA: TGTGCCAGCAGTCCCTGGACTAGCGGGACTCACAATGAGCAGTTCTTC; CDR3 protein: CASSPWTSGTHNEQFF
J gene: TRBJ2-3; clone size: many; V gene: TRBV10-3; D gene: .; CDR3 DNA: TGTGCCATCAGGGGGGGAGAAGCACCCGATACGCAGTATTTT; CDR3 protein: CAIRGGEAPDTQYF
J gene: TRBJ1-1; clone size: many; V gene: TRBV5-8; D gene: .; CDR3 DNA: TGTGCCAGCAGCTTGTGGCTGTCAGACCTAGAAGCTTTCTTT; CDR3 protein: CASSLWLSDLEAFF
J gene: TRBJ1-6; clone size: many; V gene: TRBV4-3; D gene: .; CDR3 DNA: TGCGCCAGCAGCCAAGAGTCCGATACACCCCTCCACTTT; CDR3 protein: CASSQESDTPLHF
J gene: TRBJ1-1; clone size: many; V gene: TRBV29-1; D gene: TRBD1; CDR3 DNA: TGCAGCGTTGGACAGGGCGGGACTGAAGCTTTCTTT; CDR3 protein: CSVGQGGTEAFF
J gene: TRBJ1-3; clone size: .; V gene: TRBV28; D gene: .; CDR3 DNA: TGTGCCAGCAGTGAACACAGGAGCTCTGGAAACACCATATATTTT; CDR3 protein: CASSEHRSSGNTIYF
J gene: TRBJ2-1; clone size: many; V gene: TRBV25-1; D gene: .; CDR3 DNA: TGTGCCAGCAGTAATGACGCGGGACCCTACAATGAGCAGTTCTTC; CDR3 protein: CASSNDAGPYNEQFF
J gene: TRBJ2-7; clone size: many; V gene: TRBV2; D gene: .; CDR3 DNA: TGTGCCAGCAGCCCGCGGCAGGCCTACGAGCAGTACTTC; CDR3 protein: CASSPRQAYEQYF
J gene: TRBJ2-7; clone size: .; V gene: TRBV5-6; D gene: TRBD2; CDR3 DNA: TGTGCCAGCAGCTTCCTGAGACTAGCGGGTCTCTTCTACGAGCAGTACTTC; CDR3 protein: CASSFLRLAGLFYEQYF